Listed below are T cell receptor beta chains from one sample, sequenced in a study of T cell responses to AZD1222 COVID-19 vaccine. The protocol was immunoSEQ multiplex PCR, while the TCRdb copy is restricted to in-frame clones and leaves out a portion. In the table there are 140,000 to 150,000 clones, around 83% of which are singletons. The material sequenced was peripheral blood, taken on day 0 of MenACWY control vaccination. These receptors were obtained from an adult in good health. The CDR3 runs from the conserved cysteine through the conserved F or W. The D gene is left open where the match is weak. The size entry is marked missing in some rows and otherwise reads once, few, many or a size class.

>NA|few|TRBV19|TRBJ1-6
TGTGCCACTCGGGCCGGGGGTAAGTCACCCCTCCACTTT
CATRAGGKSPLHF
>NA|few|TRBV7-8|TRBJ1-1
TGTGCCAGCAGCTTATACCAGAACACTGAAGCTTTCTTT
CASSLYQNTEAFF
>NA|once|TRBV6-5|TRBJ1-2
TGTGCCAGCAGTTACAAGTGGGGGGTGAACTATGGCTACACCTTC
CASSYKWGVNYGYTF
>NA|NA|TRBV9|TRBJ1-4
TGTGCCAGCAGCGTACAGACAGGCCGTAATGAAAAACTGTTTTTT
CASSVQTGRNEKLFF
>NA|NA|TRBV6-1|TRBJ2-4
TGTGCCAGCAGTGATGTCAGTTCCGGAGAAAACATTCAGTACTTC
CASSDVSSGENIQYF
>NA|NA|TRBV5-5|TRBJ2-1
TGTGCCAGCAGCTTGGTGTTGCAGACAGTCACCTACAATGAGCAGTTCTTC
CASSLVLQTVTYNEQFF
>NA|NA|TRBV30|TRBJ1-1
TGTGCCTGGAGTGTTTCAGGGTACGCTGAAGCTTTCTTT
CAWSVSGYAEAFF
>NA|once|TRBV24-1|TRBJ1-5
TGTGCCACCAGTGATTCCCCCGGGAATCAGCCCCAGCATTTT
CATSDSPGNQPQHF
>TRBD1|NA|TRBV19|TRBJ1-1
TGTGCCAGTCATGCCAGGGGGAGAACTGAAGCTTTCTTT
CASHARGRTEAFF
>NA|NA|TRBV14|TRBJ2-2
TGTGCCAGCAGCCTCGAGGTGAACACCGGGGAGCTGTTTTTT
CASSLEVNTGELFF
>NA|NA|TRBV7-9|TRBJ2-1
TGTGCCAGCAGCCACGCCAGGGGTAGCAACAATGAGCAGTTCTTC
CASSHARGSNNEQFF
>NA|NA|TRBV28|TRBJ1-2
TGTGCCAGCAGTTTCTTACCCCATTCGGGGGTTAAGGGCTACACCTTC
CASSFLPHSGVKGYTF
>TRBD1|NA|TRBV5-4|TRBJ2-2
TGTGCCAGCAGCTTGGGGACAGGACAGACCGGGGAGCTGTTTTTT
CASSLGTGQTGELFF
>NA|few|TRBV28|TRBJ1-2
TGTGCCAGCAGTTCGTTTTCTCGGTCTCAACGTAACTATGGCTACACCTTC
CASSSFSRSQRNYGYTF
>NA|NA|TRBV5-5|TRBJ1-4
TGTGCCAGCAGCTTGTTTCATACAACTAATGAAAAACTGTTTTTT
CASSLFHTTNEKLFF
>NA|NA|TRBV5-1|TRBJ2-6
TGCGCCAGCAGCTTCGGGGCCCCCAGCTCTGGGGCCAACGTCCTGACTTTC
CASSFGAPSSGANVLTF
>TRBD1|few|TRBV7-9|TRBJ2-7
TGTGCCAGCAGCAGACAGGGGGCGACGTCCTACGAGCAGTACTTC
CASSRQGATSYEQYF
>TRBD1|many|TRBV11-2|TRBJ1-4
TGTGCCAGCAGCTTAGATAGTGGGACAGCACAACTGTTTTTT
CASSLDSGTAQLFF
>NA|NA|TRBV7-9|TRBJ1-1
TGTGCCAGCAGCCTCGGGAAGAACACTGAAGCTTTCTTT
CASSLGKNTEAFF
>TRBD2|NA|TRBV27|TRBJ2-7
TGTGCCAGCAGTTTGGGACTAGCGGGGGGCACCAGCTACGAGCAGTACTTC
CASSLGLAGGTSYEQYF
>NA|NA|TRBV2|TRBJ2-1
TGTGCCAGTAAGACGGAAGGCTCCTACAATGAGCAGTTCTTC
CASKTEGSYNEQFF
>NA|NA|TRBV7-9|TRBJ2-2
TGTGCCAGCAGCTTAGGATTGTTGGTGGAGCTGTTTTTT
CASSLGLLVELFF
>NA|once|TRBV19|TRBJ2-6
TGTGCCAGTAACTCTGGGGCCAACGTCCTGACTTTC
CASNSGANVLTF
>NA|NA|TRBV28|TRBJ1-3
TGTGCCAGCAGTTTTGAGGAGGGGAGGTCTGGAAACACCATATATTTT
CASSFEEGRSGNTIYF
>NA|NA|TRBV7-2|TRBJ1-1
TGTGCCAGCAGCTCGAATCCAGGGATCTTGAACACTGAAGCTTTCTTT
CASSSNPGILNTEAFF
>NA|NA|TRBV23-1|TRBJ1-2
TGCGCCAGCAGTCATGTCACCCGCCGGGGCGGATTGGAATATGGCTACACCTTC
CASSHVTRRGGLEYGYTF
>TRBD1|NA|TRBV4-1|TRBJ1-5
TGCGCCAGCAGCCAAGATTGGAGGGGGCCAGGACAGCCCCAGCATTTT
CASSQDWRGPGQPQHF
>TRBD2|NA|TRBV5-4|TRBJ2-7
TGTGCCAGCAGCCCCACCCCGGGACTAGCGACCTACGAGCAGTACTTC
CASSPTPGLATYEQYF
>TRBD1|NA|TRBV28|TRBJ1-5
TGTGCCAGCAGTAGACAGGGACAGAGTCAGCCCCAGCATTTT
CASSRQGQSQPQHF
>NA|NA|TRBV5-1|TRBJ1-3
TGCGCCAGCAGCTTGCACGAATCGGAAGGAAACACCATATATTTT
CASSLHESEGNTIYF
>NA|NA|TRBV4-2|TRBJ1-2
TGTGCCAGCAGCCAAGATCGGACAGCTATTAACTATGGCTACACCTTC
CASSQDRTAINYGYTF
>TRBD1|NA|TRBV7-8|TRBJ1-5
TGTGCCAGCAGCGGACGCGGGACAGGGGGCAATCAGCCCCAGCATTTT
CASSGRGTGGNQPQHF
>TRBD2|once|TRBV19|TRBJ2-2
TGTGCCAGTAGTGCCCGTAGGAGCGGGGGTACCGGGGAGCTGTTTTTT
CASSARRSGGTGELFF
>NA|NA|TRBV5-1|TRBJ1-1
TGCGCCAGCAGCTTCGAAGGTAACACTGAAGCTTTCTTT
CASSFEGNTEAFF
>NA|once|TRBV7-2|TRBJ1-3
TGTGCCAGCAGCTTAGTCTCCGTCTCCAGATATGGAAACACCATATATTTT
CASSLVSVSRYGNTIYF
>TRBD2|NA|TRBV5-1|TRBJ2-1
TGCGCCAGCAGCGATCTAGCGGGGGCCTACAATGAGCAGTTCTTC
CASSDLAGAYNEQFF
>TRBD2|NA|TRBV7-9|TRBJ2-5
TGTGCCAGCGAGCGGGGAGTCGAAGAGACCCAGTACTTC
CASERGVEETQYF